The 23 T cell receptor beta chains in this list originate from one sample, sequenced in a study of T-cell memory formation after mild COVID-19. TCRdb reanalysed the 5' RACE reads using MiXCR and keeps one entry per CDR3 protein. The sample carries approximately 150,000 distinct CDR3 sequences, 15% to 20% recorded once. The sample was PBMCs or a T cell subset sorted from them (not recorded which). These receptors were collected from an adult woman who had mild COVID-19 (a few samples of this study predate the infection). Cell type and time point are not known.

J is TRBJ1-1 and V is TRBV12-3 or TRBV12-4; no firm D call. This CDR3 is built from 15 residues. Trimming took 0 bases from V and 0 from J, leaving 8 bases between them. CDR3 loop: CASSLAAPLNTEAFF. The CDR3 nucleotides read TGTGCCAGCAGTTTAGCAGCACCCTTGAACACTGAAGCTTTCTTT.

This clonotype turned up a few times. The chain employs TRBV20-1 and TRBJ1-1, with D maybe TRBD1 (6 bases). Trimming removed 0 bases at V and 1 base at J, with 9 bases between. CDR1 and CDR2 from the germline V gene are DFQATT and SNEGSKA (reference sequence). The CDR3 loop spans 14 amino acids. The CDR3 protein is CSARDGTQNTEAFF. The CDR3 DNA sequence: TGCAGTGCTAGAGACGGGACACAGAACACTGAAGCTTTCTTT.

This clonotype was detected only a few times. J is TRBJ2-1 and V is TRBV5-1, with a tentative D call TRBD1 (6 bases). V lost 4 bases and J 0 bases, leaving 11 bases between the germline ends. The CDR3 has 15 residues. In germline, CDR1 is SGHRS, CDR2 YFSETQ. CDR3 bases: TGCGCCAGCAGCCTGGAGGACAGCTCCTACAATGAGCAGTTCTTC. It specifies CASSLEDSSYNEQFF.

This clonotype was counted a few times. The J gene is TRBJ2-5, the V gene TRBV20-1; the D gene is possibly TRBD2 (6 bases). Trimming pared 1 base from V and 4 bases from J, leaving 10 bases between. Germline CDR1 DFQATT, CDR2 SNEGSKA (reference sequence). This CDR3 has 13 amino acids. The CDR3 nucleotides are TGCAGTGCTAGAGTGGGGGGAACAGAGACCCAGTACTTC. Amino acids: CSARVGGTETQYF.

This clonotype was counted between two and nine times. V is TRBV4-3 and J is TRBJ1-2; D uncertain. CDR3 length: 13 amino acids. Germline V lookup: CDR1 LGHNA, CDR2 YSLEER. With 0 bases removed from V and 4 bases from J, the gap between germline ends came to 6 bases. The CDR3 DNA is TGCGCCAGCAGCCAAGATGGCGCCTATGGCTACACCTTC. As protein: CASSQDGAYGYTF.

The J gene is TRBJ1-1, the V gene TRBV12-3 or TRBV12-4, with D unclear. The CDR3 extends over 13 amino acids. Trimming stripped 2 bases from V and 1 base from J, with 5 bases between. Here the CDR3 reads CASSLRWNTEAFF. The CDR3 DNA is TGTGCCAGCAGTTTACGTTGGAACACTGAAGCTTTCTTT.

This clonotype was recorded a few times. The rearrangement links TRBV12-3 or TRBV12-4 to TRBJ2-7, with D unresolved. The V end lost 3 bases, the J end lost 4 bases, and 7 bases lay between the germline ends. This CDR3 region has 12 residues. CDR3 amino acids: CASSFALYEQYF. CDR3 in DNA: TGTGCCAGCAGTTTTGCCCTGTACGAGCAGTACTTC.

CDR3 amino acids: CASSFFPRVGSPLHF. CDR3 bases: TGTGCCAGCAGCTTCTTCCCCAGGGTCGGTTCACCCCTCCACTTT. V is TRBV5-4 and J is TRBJ1-6, with D tentatively TRBD1 (5 bases). The CDR3 totals 15 residues. Germline values: CDR1 SGHNT, CDR2 YYREEE (reference sequence). Trimming left V 2 bases short and J 9 bases short, with 15 bases between.

The V and J genes are TRBV20-1 and TRBJ2-3; D may match TRBD1 or TRBD2 (5 bases each). Trimming left V 3 bases short and J 4 bases short, with 8 bases between. CDR1 is DFQATT and CDR2 is SNEGSKA in the germline V gene (reference sequence). CDR3 length: 12 amino acids. The CDR3 DNA sequence: TGCAGTGCTAGGAGGGGCGCAGATACGCAGTATTTT. It is translated as CSARRGADTQYF.

The chain couples TRBV7-9 to TRBJ2-5; no definite D call. Germline V gene data show CDR1 as SEHNR and CDR2 as FQNEAQ (reference sequence). With 0 bases removed from V and 1 base from J, the gap between germline ends came to 9 bases. The CDR3 runs 15 residues. The CDR3 nucleotides are TGTGCCAGCAGCTTAGCTGTAGGGCTCCAAGAGACCCAGTACTTC. This sequence encodes CASSLAVGLQETQYF.

This clonotype has a handful of counts. This chain joins TRBV15 and TRBJ2-7; D possibly corresponds to TRBD1 (5 bases). Germline loops: CDR1 LNHNV, CDR2 YYDKDF (reference sequence). The germline V and J ends were trimmed by 0 bases and 2 bases, with 17 bases remaining between them. This CDR3 comprises 17 residues. The CDR3 region has the DNA TGTGCCACCAGCAGAGATAGTGGGGCACCCTCGCCCTACGAGCAGTACTTC. It encodes CATSRDSGAPSPYEQYF.

This clonotype has a single count. The rearrangement joins TRBV20-1 to TRBJ2-5, with 9 bases identical to TRBD1. Trimming at V came to 1 base and at J to 5 bases, leaving 5 bases not matched to a gene. This CDR3 has 14 residues. The V gene's germline CDR1 is DFQATT and CDR2 SNEGSKA (reference sequence). The CDR3 sequence: CSARGDREWETQYF. In DNA form, the CDR3 reads TGCAGTGCTAGAGGGGACAGGGAATGGGAGACCCAGTACTTC.

This chain connects TRBV5-1 to TRBJ2-7; D may be TRBD1 (6 bases). This CDR3 region has 16 residues. Germline V CDR1 and CDR2: SGHRS, YFSETQ. Trimming stripped 4 bases from V and 0 bases from J, with 17 bases between. In DNA form, the CDR3 reads TGCGCCAGCAGCCGCACCAGGGGCCCCAGCTCCTACGAGCAGTACTTC. As protein: CASSRTRGPSSYEQYF.

The chain links TRBV4-2 to TRBJ2-3; D remains ambiguous. The CDR3 length is 14 residues. V was shortened by 0 bases and J by 2 bases, with 6 bases between the two germline ends. Germline V gives CDR1 LGHNA, CDR2 YNFKEQ. CDR3 in amino acids: CASSQDGYTDTQYF. CDR3 bases: TGTGCCAGCAGCCAAGATGGTTACACAGATACGCAGTATTTT.

V gene TRBV6-2 or TRBV6-3 combines with J gene TRBJ2-7; TRBD1 is a possible D gene (5 bases). V lost 6 bases to trimming and J lost 9 bases, with 12 bases between them. This CDR3 has 11 residues. Germline V lookup: CDR1 MNHEY, CDR2 SVGEGT. The CDR3 loop is CASSRQGGQYF. CDR3 DNA sequence: TGTGCCAGCAGCCGCCAGGGTGGGCAGTACTTC.

This sequence joins TRBV7-9 and TRBJ1-1; 7 bases are a match to TRBD1. Germline lookup yields CDR1 SEHNR and CDR2 FQNEAQ (reference sequence). After removal of 0 bases from V and 2 bases from J, the junction contained 0 bases not matched to a gene. This CDR3 has 14 residues. The chain's CDR3 is CASSLAGGNTEAFF. The CDR3 DNA reads as TGTGCCAGCAGCTTAGCAGGGGGCAACACTGAAGCTTTCTTT.

This clonotype came up a few times. The chain carries TRBV29-1 and TRBJ2-7, with D unresolved. The V end was cut by 7 bases, the J end by 2 bases, with 18 bases between. Germline lookup yields CDR1 SQVTM and CDR2 ANQGSEA. This CDR3 spans 14 amino acids. This CDR3 reads CSALLLVKPYEQYF. The DNA for the CDR3 is TGCAGCGCTCTTTTACTCGTCAAACCCTACGAGCAGTACTTC.

The chain joins TRBV19 to TRBJ2-7; 9 nucleotides agree with TRBD1. The CDR3 covers 14 residues. Germline lookup yields CDR1 LNHDA and CDR2 SQIVND (reference sequence). The V gene end was trimmed by 10 bases and the J gene end by 1 base; junction bases not matched to a gene: 8. CDR3 in amino acids: CATSRDRASYEQYF. CDR3 bases: TGTGCCACCTCCCGGGACAGGGCATCCTACGAGCAGTACTTC.

Turning to this clonotype: Relative to the germline gene, one junction end is altered; a read error may explain this. V and J are TRBV6-5 and TRBJ1-6; no clear D. This CDR3 spans 17 amino acids. CDR1 MNHEY and CDR2 SVGAGI come from the germline V gene. Here the CDR3 reads CASSYTDWVGSNSPLHF. CDR3 bases: TGTGCCAGCAGTTACACGGACTGGGTGGGCTCTAATTCACCCCTACACTTT.

A few counts support this clonotype. The J gene is TRBJ2-7, the V gene TRBV7-7, with a possible D match to TRBD2 (5 bases). Germline CDR1 and CDR2: SSHAT and FNYEAQ (reference sequence). This CDR3 region has 16 residues. V lost 5 bases to trimming and J lost 5 bases, with 22 bases between them. The CDR3 spells CASSPIGGHAGDEQYF. The CDR3 DNA reads as TGTGCCAGCAGCCCGATAGGCGGGCACGCCGGGGACGAGCAGTACTTC.

The chain uses TRBV10-3 and TRBJ2-6; D is unresolved. The V end was cut by 3 bases, the J end by 6 bases, with 12 bases between. CDR3 length equals 15 residues. The germline V gene has CDR1 ENHRY and CDR2 SYGVKD. CDR3 in DNA: TGTGCCATCAGTGATTCCCCCGGAGAGGCCAACGTCCTGACTTTC. Translation gives CAISDSPGEANVLTF.

The rearrangement joins TRBV5-8 to TRBJ1-2, with 8 positions matching TRBD1. CDR3 size: 14 residues. Trimming took 2 bases from V and 3 from J; bases not matched to a gene: 3. Germline V gene data show CDR1 as SGHTS and CDR2 as YDEGEE. The CDR3 region has the DNA TGTGCCAGCAGCTTCGGACAGGGTGACTATGGCTACACCTTC. Encoded protein: CASSFGQGDYGYTF.

The J gene is TRBJ1-1, the V gene TRBV5-1, with 7 nucleotides matching TRBD1. J gave up 1 base and V 5 bases, and 5 bases lay outside the gene matches. This CDR3 is 14 amino acids long. The V gene's germline CDR1 is SGHRS and CDR2 YFSETQ. The CDR3 nucleotides are TGCGCCAGCAGGGTGGACAGGCCGAACACTGAAGCTTTCTTT. Translation: CASRVDRPNTEAFF.